This T cell receptor beta chain was sequenced in a study of long-term antiretroviral therapy in people with HIV (dated 2022 in TCRdb). Background on the whole study: Collection of the earliest samples took place about a decade ahead of the 2015 WHO recommendation for immediate ART, at a time when ART was typically delayed until CD4 counts fell. A retrospective serial study tested whether changes in peripheral blood TRB repertoire composition and diversity were associated with ART initiation and durable HIV suppression. From some 30 adults with confirmed HIV infection, the cohort provided 192 cryopreserved PBMC samples, gathered serially across a mean of around six years (range 1-12). Among the approximately 30 participants with HIV, about a dozen were female. Test extractions of a monoclonal T-cell line alongside approximately 34 polyclonal samples showed no cross-contamination during QIAcube processing.

V lost 7 bases and J lost 0 bases; the stretch between them is 12 bases long. From the cysteine up to the phenylalanine, the CDR3 has a length of 15 residues. Only CDR3 DNA remains: 45 bases, in frame from the first base. Taken from the germline V gene (reference sequence), the CDR1 and CDR2 loops are MNHNY and SVGAGI. Inclusion was restricted to participants for whom at least one PBMC sample before ART initiation and at least two post-ART samples were available. All participants with HIV were treated in the United States of America. Before DNA extraction, cryopreserved samples of roughly 0.95-10 million PBMC were thawed and washed. At the time of the earliest PBMC sample for each participant with HIV, ages ranged from about 23 to 60 years. PBMC samples from each participant spanned 1-4 timepoints before ART initiation and 2-8 timepoints after ART initiation, with a median of 7 samples. Serial HIV viral load, CD4+ T-cell count, ART history and demographic data were obtained for every participant. A Qiagen kit on a QIAcube was used to extract genomic DNA from unsorted PBMC, with samples processed in batches of 12.

Overall results and qualifications from the work: Expanded TRB clones identified before ART initiation dominated the repertoire at all time points, although this dominance fluctuated and declined in many PLHIV after ART. Because PBMC availability was limited, only the TCR beta chain was sequenced, with no alpha chain pairing. Because pre-ART samples had limited cell numbers, profiling was done on unsorted PBMC rather than on sorted CD4+ and CD8+ T cells. ART initiation was associated with a significant increase in TRB diversity, but diversity stayed significantly below transplant donor controls even after long-term ART. The samples span the years 2004 to 2017, and the ART regimens used may be less effective than current regimens. Inferences about post-ART repertoire changes were limited because no data were available on ART adherence, viral resistance or therapy changes. HIV repertoires had narrower CDR3 length ranges than controls, and the network structure suggested an antigen-experienced repertoire that shifted only slightly toward naive after ART.

The immunoSEQ hsTCRB v3.0 assay was used at survey level resolution to sequence the TRB variable region. TRB sequencing targeted a depth of about 40,000-50,000 T-cell genomes per sample. Pooled TRB libraries were sequenced on an Illumina MiSeq with a v3 150-cycle kit. Turning to the authors' computational methods: Repertoire analysis was run in R within a reproducible Nextflow workflow that covered QC, data transformation and analysis. LymphoSeq2, an R package for exploring AIRR-Seq data, was used to implement the custom analyses. A handful of samples that yielded fewer than 5000 total TRB sequences were excluded, so that approximately 200 HIV repertoires were analyzed. Of the roughly 190 retained HIV repertoires, over 55 were collected before and 120 to 130 after ART initiation. Repertoires were downsampled to 5000 TRB nucleotide sequences, and summary statistics were averaged over 100 downsampling iterations. Only TRB sequences with CDR3 regions of at least seven amino acids were retained for analysis. Two measures captured diversity: a Shannon entropy-derived clonality score and the Gini coefficient. In repertoire networks, the top 5000 CDR3 amino acid sequences were linked whenever an edit distance of one separated two sequences. For TRB CDR3 amino acid sequences, antigen specificity groups and MHC restriction were predicted with GLIPH2. To flag known CMV, EBV, HIV or tissue antigen associations, CDR3 amino acid sequences were matched against VDJdb and McPAS-TCR. Pre-ART, post-ART and control groups were compared with Wilcoxon signed-rank tests and Holm-Bonferroni correction. TCRdb took over this immuneACCESS table, retaining in-frame rearrangements with V and J assigned. Such tables are incomplete; in checked studies, under half of the missing clones stem from an unresolved V gene, and the remainder is unexplained. The V and J calls and clone size come from that table; D and trimming were worked out from the DNA. The table for this sample lists tens of thousands of clones; 70% to 85% of them were counted only once. About 4.9% of the sample goes to the ten largest clones.

A remark on this clone: It has no known antigen specificity. Per-base qualities were not stored, and no clone one base away is much larger.

The chain couples TRBV6-6 to TRBJ1-4; possibly the D gene is TRBD1, per 5 matching bases. The sample in question was unsorted PBMCs, obtained 0.5 years after starting antiretroviral therapy. The origin of this receptor is a man younger than 35 with HIV. The CDR3 protein: CASTNDSPTNEKLFF. The sequenced DNA: TGTGCCAGCACTAACGACAGCCCAACTAATGAAAAACTGTTTTTT.